These 21 T cell receptor beta chains share one sample of origin, sequenced in a study of T cell clonality in common variable immunodeficiency (dated by TCRdb to 2014 to 2015). Receptor amplification or capture employed the immunoSEQ multiplex PCR assay. Sourced from immuneACCESS, this table was stored by TCRdb with only in-frame sequences that have V and J called. A share of the clones is absent; for the studies checked, an unresolved V gene accounts for under half, and the remainder has no known explanation. For this sample, tens of thousands of clones appear and none is a singleton. The top ten constitute about 5.5% of the sample. Sequenced sample: peripheral blood mononuclear cells. These receptor sequences come from a person aged 18-69 years in good health.

This clone was counted ten times or more. The missing CDR3 end, 3 residues past where the read stops, is filled in from the germline J gene. The chain carries TRBV6-1 and TRBJ2-3, with TRBD2 as a possible D gene (7 bases). The germline V gene encodes CDR1 MNHNS and CDR2 SASEGT. The germline V and J ends were trimmed by 4 bases and 6 bases, with 17 bases remaining between them. The CDR3 contains 15 residues. The CDR3 protein is CASSALRGLGDTQYF. CDR3 DNA (partial): TGTGCCAGCAGTGCACTGCGGGGGCTTGGGGATACG.

This clone has at least ten counts. The part of the CDR3 DNA that was read is TGCGCCAGCAGCTTGGCATATTCGGGGGAAGGCTACGAG. Translated: CASSLAYSGEGYE. The full CDR3 protein is CASSLAYSGEGYEQYF. This chain uses TRBV5-1 with TRBJ2-7; a weak D match, TRBD2 (6 bases). The read ends 3 residues early relative to the CDR3; the germline J gene fills the gap. Trimming removed 0 bases at V and 3 bases at J, with 16 bases between. CDR1 is SGHRS, CDR2 YFSETQ, per germline. This CDR3 has 16 amino acids.

This clone was seen repeatedly, ten times or more. The read terminates 3 residues before the CDR3 end, so the remaining end is supplied by the germline J gene. This chain connects TRBV29-1 to TRBJ1-2, with unresolved D. Germline V gene data show CDR1 as SQVTM and CDR2 as ANQGSEA. CDR3 length: 13 amino acids. Trimming left V 6 bases short and J 3 bases short, with 14 bases between. CDR3 residues: CSVRRGSDYGYTF. The sequenced part of the CDR3 DNA is TGCAGCGTCCGAAGAGGGTCGGACTATGGC.

This clone was counted at least ten times. Read data end 3 residues before the CDR3 end; the end is taken from the germline J gene. The chain recombines TRBV5-1 with TRBJ2-2, with 9 bases aligning to TRBD1. V shed 4 bases, J shed 7 bases, and the junction held 11 bases outside the gene matches. The CDR3 is 16 residues long. From germline, CDR1 is SGHRS and CDR2 YFSETQ. The CDR3 region is CASSPPTGTGFGELFF. CDR3 bases read: TGCGCCAGCAGCCCACCAACCGGGACAGGGTTCGGGGAG.

This clone showed up many times. CDR3 sequence reads: CASSLGTSGNEQFF. CDR3 bases read: TGTGCCAGCAGCTTGGGTACTAGCGGCAATGAG. The chain carries TRBV5-4 and TRBJ2-1; 8 positions agree with TRBD2. The read terminates 3 residues ahead of where the CDR3 ends, so the germline J gene completes it. The trim removed 0 bases at V and 6 bases at J, leaving 2 bases unmatched. CDR3 length equals 14 residues. The germline V gene has CDR1 SGHNT and CDR2 YYREEE (reference sequence).

This clone was seen repeatedly, ten times or more. The CDR3 extends 3 residues past the end of the read, so its final part is completed from the germline J gene. The J gene is TRBJ2-3, the V gene TRBV28, with 14 bases aligning to TRBD2. The V gene's germline CDR1 is MDHEN and CDR2 SYDVKM. This CDR3 has 21 residues. Losses at the gene ends were 3 bases for V and 6 bases for J; bases not matched to a gene: 20. The CDR3 spells CASSFGGVRLAGGPGEDTQYF. CDR3 DNA (partial): TGTGCCAGCAGTTTCGGGGGAGTACGACTAGCGGGAGGGCCAGGGGAGGATACG.

The sample holds many counts of this clone. The read ends 3 residues before the CDR3 terminus; that terminus is restored from the germline J gene. The chain recombines TRBV5-1 with TRBJ2-4; TRBD1 aligns across 7 bases. With 4 bases clipped from V and 5 bases from J, the junction kept 9 bases outside the gene matches. This CDR3 contains 15 residues. In germline, CDR1 is SGHRS, CDR2 YFSETQ. The DNA read from the CDR3 is TGCGCCAGCAGCCTCAGGGGGAAAAGTCAAAACATT. Its translation is CASSLRGKSQNI. The CDR3 in full is CASSLRGKSQNIQYF.

This clone was seen repeatedly, ten times or more. The DNA ends 3 residues before the CDR3 does, and the rest of the CDR3 is filled in from the germline J gene. The chain links TRBV19 to TRBJ1-2, with D possibly matching TRBD1 (6 bases). The germline V gene encodes CDR1 LNHDA and CDR2 SQIVND (reference sequence). There are 11 residues in the CDR3. Partial CDR3 DNA: TGTGCCAGTAGTATTGGGGGCGGC. This codes for CASSIGGG. The entire CDR3 is CASSIGGGYTF.

This clone appeared many times. Read coverage stops 3 residues before the CDR3 terminus; the germline J gene supplies the remainder. The V gene is TRBV19, the J gene TRBJ2-3, with no clear D. The CDR3 has 14 residues. V gave up 5 bases and J gave up 2 bases, with 11 bases separating them. The germline CDR1 and CDR2 sequences are LNHDA and SQIVND (reference sequence). CDR3 bases read: TGTGCCAGTAGTCCCACCGGGTACACAGATACG. Residues: CASSPTGYTDT. The whole CDR3 protein reads CASSPTGYTDTQYF.

This clone was picked up many times. The CDR3 end falls 3 residues outside the read, so it is completed with the germline J gene. The V call is TRBV30, the J call TRBJ1-2; unclear D gene. The germline CDR1 and CDR2 sequences are GTSNPN and SVGIG (reference sequence). V shed 1 base and J shed 4 bases, with 10 bases lying between them. This CDR3 comprises 13 residues. Incomplete CDR3 DNA: TGTGCCTGGAGTGGGACTGCAAGCTATGGC. This sequence encodes CAWSGTASYG. The whole CDR3 reads CAWSGTASYGYTF.

Ten or more counts support this clone. The sequenced fragment ends 3 residues before the CDR3 boundary, so the rest is inferred from the germline J gene. This rearrangement joins TRBV7-3 to TRBJ2-1, with TRBD2 matching over 9 bases. J was trimmed by 4 bases and V by 5 bases; bases with no gene match: 6. CDR3 length equals 15 residues. Per the germline V gene, CDR1 is SGHTA and CDR2 is FQGTGA. CDR3 amino acids: CASSPLSGGYNEQFF. The covered CDR3 bases are TGTGCCAGCAGCCCGCTTAGCGGGGGATACAATGAG.

This clone was seen ten or more times. The read ends 3 residues shy of where the CDR3 ends; the end is completed using the germline J gene. The chain joins TRBV11-2 to TRBJ2-2; tentatively, D is TRBD1 (6 bases). The CDR3 loop spans 14 amino acids. Germline-derived CDR1 and CDR2 are SGHAT and FQNNGV. V lost 5 bases to trimming and J lost 7 bases, with 14 bases between them. The CDR3 DNA, read in part, is TGTGCCAGCAGCACCCGGGACACGGGCGGGGAG. Amino acid sequence: CASSTRDTGGE. The full CDR3 sequence reads CASSTRDTGGELFF.

This clone was seen repeatedly, ten times or more. The CDR3 end falls 3 residues outside the read, so it is completed with the germline J gene. The chain joins TRBV10-3 to TRBJ1-1, with D possibly TRBD1 on 5 matching bases. This CDR3 is 13 amino acids long. Germline CDR1 is ENHRY and CDR2 is SYGVKD. The V and J ends lost 2 bases and 2 bases respectively, with 6 bases between them. CDR3 DNA (partial): TGTGCCATCAGTGAGAGGGGCAACACTGAA. It yields the protein CAISERGNTE. The whole CDR3 sequence is CAISERGNTEAFF.

Ten or more counts support this clone. The read ends 3 residues early relative to the CDR3; the germline J gene fills the gap. The V gene is TRBV5-1, the J gene TRBJ2-7; the match to TRBD2 covers 12 bases. Trimming at V came to 4 bases and at J to 0 bases, leaving 5 bases not matched to a gene. There are 16 residues in the CDR3. Germline loops: CDR1 SGHRS, CDR2 YFSETQ. CDR3 amino acids: CASSAMTSGSSYEQYF. Partial CDR3 DNA: TGCGCCAGCAGCGCGATGACTAGCGGGAGCTCCTACGAG.

Ten or more counts support this clone. Coverage ceases 3 residues before the CDR3 finishes, and the germline J gene fills in the end. The chain recombines TRBV18 with TRBJ1-4; perhaps TRBD1 as D (5 bases). CDR3 size: 16 residues. Germline CDR1 and CDR2: KGHSH and LQKENI. Trimming removed 1 base at V and 7 bases at J, with 16 bases between. The sequenced part of the CDR3 DNA is TGTGCCAGCTCACCACTCTTGGCAGGGTACGGTGAAAAA. This gives the protein CASSPLLAGYGEK. The entire CDR3 sequence reads CASSPLLAGYGEKLFF.

This clone showed up many times. The read finishes 3 residues shy of the CDR3 end, and the germline J gene is used to complete it. The V and J genes are TRBV20-1 and TRBJ2-1, with 8 bases aligning to TRBD2. The CDR3 is made up of 17 amino acids. From germline, CDR1 is DFQATT and CDR2 SNEGSKA (reference sequence). After removal of 0 bases from V and 0 bases from J, the junction contained 7 bases not matched to a gene. CDR3 in amino acids: CSAREFRLASSYNEQFF. The part of the CDR3 DNA that was read is TGCAGTGCTAGAGAATTCCGACTAGCGAGCTCCTACAATGAG.

At least ten counts were recorded for this clone. The read stops 3 residues short of the end of the CDR3; the missing end is completed from the germline J gene. V is TRBV28 and J is TRBJ2-3; D might be TRBD2 (7 bases). Germline loops: CDR1 MDHEN, CDR2 SYDVKM. Trimming removed 5 bases at V and 3 bases at J, with 18 bases between. The CDR3 is 16 residues long. CDR3 protein: CASSLGGGEGTDTQYF. Partial CDR3 DNA: TGTGCCAGCAGTCTCGGCGGGGGCGAAGGTACAGATACG.

This clone was counted ten times or more. The read ends 3 residues before the CDR3 terminus; that terminus is restored from the germline J gene. The rearrangement links TRBV20-1 to TRBJ2-7; tentative D call: TRBD2 (6 bases). V dropped 6 bases and J dropped 0 bases, with 12 bases sitting between them. Germline V CDR1 and CDR2: DFQATT, SNEGSKA (reference sequence). The CDR3 consists of 13 residues. CDR3: CSAWDFSSYEQYF. The covered CDR3 bases are TGCAGTGCGTGGGACTTCAGCTCCTACGAG.

This clone showed up many times. The read stops 3 residues short of the end of the CDR3; the missing end is completed from the germline J gene. The chain links TRBV6-4 to TRBJ1-2, with 7 nucleotides matching TRBD1. V dropped 4 bases and J dropped 5; count of bases not matched to a gene: 4. From germline, CDR1 is MRHNA and CDR2 SNTAGT. The CDR3 runs 13 residues. The sequenced CDR3 bases are TGTGCCAGCAGTGGCTCAGGGGGTTATGGC. This sequence encodes CASSGSGGYG. The full CDR3 protein reads CASSGSGGYGYTF.

This clone was recorded many times. The read comes to an end 3 residues before the CDR3 does, leaving the germline J gene to fill in the end. This chain joins TRBV5-1 and TRBJ2-7; 10 bases agree with TRBD1. J was trimmed by 5 bases and V by 0 bases; bases with no gene match: 5. Germline V lookup: CDR1 SGHRS, CDR2 YFSETQ. The CDR3 contains 15 residues. The CDR3 reads CASSLGQGAVDEQYF. The CDR3 bases that were read are TGCGCCAGCAGCTTGGGACAGGGGGCGGTCGACGAG.

This clone was found many times. The CDR3 extends 3 residues past the end of the read, so its final part is completed from the germline J gene. The gene calls are TRBV19 and TRBJ2-2; D is uncertain. V shed 0 bases and J shed 4 bases, with 12 bases lying between them. This CDR3 spans 16 amino acids. The V gene's germline CDR1 is LNHDA and CDR2 SQIVND (reference sequence). CDR3 DNA (partial): TGTGCCAGTAGTATAGAACTCGCGGTCATCACCGGGGAG. Amino acid sequence: CASSIELAVITGE. Given in full, the CDR3 is CASSIELAVITGELFF.